This T cell receptor (beta chain) was recovered during a study of blood T cell repertoires in COVID-19. About the study: Both acute and convalescent COVID-19 samples were obtained from the United States, Italy and Spain. PBMCs, B-cell-depleted T cells, or T cells were the source of the cDNA or gDNA that made up the material.

Authors' processing steps: Researchers report that nucleated cell counts were estimated from reference gene primer amplification. This table comes from immunoSEQ multiplex PCR, and its TCRdb copy is limited to in-frame clones, with some not included. V, J and clone size derive from that table, while D and trimming were established from the DNA sequence. The table records more than 70,000 clones, roughly 86% of them present only once. V dropped 0 bases and J dropped 0 bases, with 9 bases sitting between them. The CDR3 spans 15 residues. The germline V gene has CDR1 SGHRS and CDR2 YFSETQ. The chain couples TRBV5-1 to TRBJ2-5; a possible D gene is TRBD2 (6 bases). This receptor was identified in a man over 45 with active or convalescent COVID-19. The sequenced sample consisted of peripheral blood. CDR3 nucleotide sequence: TGCGCCAGCAGCTTGGGCGGGGTGTACCAAGAGACCCAGTACTTC. Translation gives CASSLGGVYQETQYF.